Following are 12 T cell receptor beta chains from one sample sequenced in a study of cytomegalovirus exposure and HLA in healthy donors. Primers included in the PCR were 60 Vbeta and 13 Jbeta primers. TCRdb keeps only in-frame clones here, not all; method: immunoSEQ multiplex PCR. The table lists approximately 160,000 clones, 77% of them singletons. The material sequenced was PBMCs. These receptors came from a woman aged 40 to 55 in good health and CMV-seropositive.

The DNA for the CDR3 is TGCGCCAGCAGCCAAGCTCCGGGACAGGTTAATTCACCCCTCCACTTT. Protein product: CASSQAPGQVNSPLHF. The genes are TRBV4-3 and TRBJ1-6, with 8 bases aligning to TRBD1. CDR3 length equals 16 residues. Germline CDR1 reads LGHNA; CDR2 reads YSLEER. J lost 6 bases, V lost 1 base, and 5 bases had no gene match.

This sequence joins TRBV28 and TRBJ2-2; 8 bases map to TRBD2. J gave up 1 base and V 10 bases, and 8 bases lay outside the gene matches. The CDR3 runs to 15 residues. Germline V CDR1 and CDR2: MDHEN, SYDVKM. The CDR3 loop reads CATRGGTRNTGELFF. The CDR3 DNA is TGTGCCACACGGGGCGGGACTAGGAACACCGGGGAGCTGTTTTTT.

The CDR3 reads CASSLAVAGGYYGYTF. In DNA, the CDR3 is TGTGCCAGCAGCTTAGCTGTGGCAGGGGGTTATTATGGCTACACCTTC. This chain connects TRBV7-2 to TRBJ1-2; 7 nucleotides align to TRBD1. The V gene's germline CDR1 is SGHTA and CDR2 FQGNSA. The CDR3 contains 16 residues. The junction had 9 bases not matched to a gene; V was cut back by 0 bases and J by 5 bases.

V and J are TRBV4-3 and TRBJ1-2; TRBD1 matches at 7 bases. Germline CDR1 reads LGHNA; CDR2 reads YSLEER. The CDR3 length is 13 residues. J was trimmed by 8 bases and V by 0 bases; bases with no gene match: 3. The CDR3 DNA is TGCGCCAGCAGCCAAGAACCAGGGGGAGGCTACACCTTC. This translates into CASSQEPGGGYTF.

The gene calls are TRBV5-1 and TRBJ2-3, with TRBD1 identical over 8 bases. The CDR3 totals 13 residues. V lost 4 bases, J lost 10 bases, and 8 bases stayed unmatched. Germline values: CDR1 SGHRS, CDR2 YFSETQ. The CDR3 region is CASSPQGAVAQYF. Here the CDR3 DNA reads TGCGCCAGCAGCCCCCAGGGGGCGGTTGCGCAGTATTTT.

The rearrangement uses TRBV30 and TRBJ2-3, with D possibly matching TRBD1 (6 bases). Germline V CDR1 and CDR2: GTSNPN, SVGIG (reference sequence). This CDR3 is built from 15 residues. Trimming stripped 0 bases from V and 2 bases from J, with 12 bases between. The CDR3 DNA follows: TGTGCCTGGAGTGTATCGGGACAACCCACAGATACGCAGTATTTT. Translation gives CAWSVSGQPTDTQYF.

The V gene is TRBV5-4, the J gene TRBJ2-3; D gene uncertain. CDR3 length equals 13 residues. Germline values: CDR1 SGHNT, CDR2 YYREEE (reference sequence). The V end was cut by 2 bases, the J end by 1 base, with 5 bases between. The CDR3: CASSLSGTDTQYF. CDR3 coding DNA: TGTGCCAGCAGCTTATCCGGCACAGATACGCAGTATTTT.

The chain combines TRBV25-1 with TRBJ2-3; D may be TRBD1 (6 bases). The germline V gene has CDR1 MGHDK and CDR2 SYGVNS. This CDR3 region has 16 residues. The V end was cut by 4 bases, the J end by 4 bases, with 18 bases between. The CDR3 bases are TGTGCCAGCAGTGCCTTACAGGGTATTAACGCAGATACGCAGTATTTT. Protein: CASSALQGINADTQYF.

The chain has TRBV25-1 and TRBJ1-6, with D possibly TRBD1 on 6 matching bases. Germline CDR1 and CDR2: MGHDK and SYGVNS. The V gene lost 3 bases and the J gene lost 9 bases, with 15 bases spanning the gap. CDR3 length: 15 amino acids. The CDR3 DNA follows: TGTGCCAGCAGTGACCGGACCCAGGGGCTTTCACCCCTCCACTTT. It yields the protein CASSDRTQGLSPLHF.

The J gene is TRBJ2-2, the V gene TRBV6-5; D possibly corresponds to TRBD2 (5 bases). CDR1 and CDR2 (germline): MNHEY, SVGAGI. This CDR3 contains 14 residues. Trimming pared 5 bases from V and 6 bases from J, leaving 13 bases between. The CDR3 DNA is TGTGCCAGCAGTCAAACTAGATACGCCGGGGAGCTGTTTTTT. Residues: CASSQTRYAGELFF.

The genes are TRBV4-3 and TRBJ1-3; 7 nucleotides agree with TRBD1. The CDR3 is 15 residues long. J lost 4 bases, V lost 4 bases, and 7 bases had no gene match. CDR1 LGHNA and CDR2 YSLEER come from the germline V gene. The CDR3 region has the DNA TGCGCCAGCAGCCCCGACAAGGGGGCAGGAAACACCATATATTTT. Its translation: CASSPDKGAGNTIYF.

The rearrangement joins TRBV7-6 to TRBJ2-1; a possible D gene is TRBD2 (7 bases). This CDR3 comprises 15 residues. Looked up from germline, CDR1 is SGHVS and CDR2 is FNYEAQ. Trimming left V 4 bases short and J 2 bases short, with 12 bases between. In DNA, the CDR3 is TGTGCCAGCAGCTCTAGGGGGGGCCCCTACAATGAGCAGTTCTTC. Translating gives CASSSRGGPYNEQFF.